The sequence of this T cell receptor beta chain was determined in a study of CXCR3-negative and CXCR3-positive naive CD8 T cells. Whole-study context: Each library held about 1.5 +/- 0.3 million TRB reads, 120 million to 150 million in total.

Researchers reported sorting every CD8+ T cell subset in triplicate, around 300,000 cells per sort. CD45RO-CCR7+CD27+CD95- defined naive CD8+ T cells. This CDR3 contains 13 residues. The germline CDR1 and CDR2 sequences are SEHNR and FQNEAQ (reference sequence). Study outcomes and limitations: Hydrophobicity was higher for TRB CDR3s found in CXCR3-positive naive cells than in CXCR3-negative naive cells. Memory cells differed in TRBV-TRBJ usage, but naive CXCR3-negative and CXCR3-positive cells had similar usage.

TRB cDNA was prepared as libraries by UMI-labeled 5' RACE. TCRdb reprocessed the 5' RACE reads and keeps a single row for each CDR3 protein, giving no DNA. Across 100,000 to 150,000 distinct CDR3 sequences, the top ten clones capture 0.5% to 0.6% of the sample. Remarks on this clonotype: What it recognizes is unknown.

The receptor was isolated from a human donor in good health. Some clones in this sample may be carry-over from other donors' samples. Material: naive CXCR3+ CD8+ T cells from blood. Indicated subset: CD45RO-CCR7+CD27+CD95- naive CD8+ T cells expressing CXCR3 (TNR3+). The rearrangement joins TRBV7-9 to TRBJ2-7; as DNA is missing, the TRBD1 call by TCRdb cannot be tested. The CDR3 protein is CASSSSGLHEQYF.